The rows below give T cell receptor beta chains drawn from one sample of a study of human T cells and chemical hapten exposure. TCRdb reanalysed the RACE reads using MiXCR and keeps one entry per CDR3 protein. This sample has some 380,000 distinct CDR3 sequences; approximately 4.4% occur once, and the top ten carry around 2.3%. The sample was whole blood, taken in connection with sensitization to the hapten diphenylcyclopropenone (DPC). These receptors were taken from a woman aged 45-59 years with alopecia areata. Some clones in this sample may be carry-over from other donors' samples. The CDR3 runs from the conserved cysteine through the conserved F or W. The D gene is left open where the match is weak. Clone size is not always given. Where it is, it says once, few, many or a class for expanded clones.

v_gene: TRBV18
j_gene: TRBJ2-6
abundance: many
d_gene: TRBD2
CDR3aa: CASSAIAGASGANVLTF
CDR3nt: TGTGCCAGCTCAGCCATAGCGGGGGCCTCTGGGGCCAACGTCCTGACTTTC

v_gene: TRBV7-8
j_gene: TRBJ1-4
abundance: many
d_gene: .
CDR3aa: CASSYSVAANNEKLFF
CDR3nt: TGTGCCAGCAGCTACTCTGTGGCAGCAAATAATGAAAAACTGTTTTTT

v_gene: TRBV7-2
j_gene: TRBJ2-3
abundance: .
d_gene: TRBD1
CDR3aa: CASSADRGQQYF
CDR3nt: TGTGCCAGCAGCGCCGACAGGGGGCAGCAGTATTTT

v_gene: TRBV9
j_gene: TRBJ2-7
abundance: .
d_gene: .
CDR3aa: CASSRAVSSYEQYF
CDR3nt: TGTGCCAGCAGCAGGGCAGTAAGCTCCTACGAGCAGTACTTC

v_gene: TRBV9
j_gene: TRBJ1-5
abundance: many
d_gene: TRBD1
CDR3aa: CASSPGGAGSNQPQHF
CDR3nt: TGTGCCAGCAGCCCAGGGGGCGCGGGAAGCAATCAGCCCCAGCATTTT

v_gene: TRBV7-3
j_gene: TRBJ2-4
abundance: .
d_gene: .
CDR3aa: CASSSTTKNIQYF
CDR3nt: TGTGCCAGCAGCTCCACAACCAAAAACATTCAGTACTTC

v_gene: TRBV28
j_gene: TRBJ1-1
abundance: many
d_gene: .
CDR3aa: CASSLQGTEAFF
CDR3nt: TGTGCCAGCAGCTTACAGGGCACTGAAGCTTTCTTT

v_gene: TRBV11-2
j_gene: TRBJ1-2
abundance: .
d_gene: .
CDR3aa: CASSTRRGFSF
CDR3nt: TGTGCCAGCAGCACTAGACGTGGATTCTCCTTC

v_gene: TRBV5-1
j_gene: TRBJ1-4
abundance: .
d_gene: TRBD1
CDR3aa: CASRFNLGQPNEKLFF
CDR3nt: TGCGCCAGCAGATTCAATTTGGGACAGCCTAATGAAAAACTGTTTTTT

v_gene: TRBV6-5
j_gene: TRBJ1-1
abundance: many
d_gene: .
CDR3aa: CASSYSMNTEAFF
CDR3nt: TGTGCCAGCAGTTACTCGATGAACACTGAAGCTTTCTTT

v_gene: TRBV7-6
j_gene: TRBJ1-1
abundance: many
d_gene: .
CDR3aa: CASSTGASGEAFF
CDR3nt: TGTGCCAGCAGCACCGGGGCTTCGGGAGAAGCTTTCTTT

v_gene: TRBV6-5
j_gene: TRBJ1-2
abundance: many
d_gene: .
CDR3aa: CASSRTPAGGYTF
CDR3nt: TGTGCCAGCAGTCGGACCCCGGCGGGGGGCTACACCTTC

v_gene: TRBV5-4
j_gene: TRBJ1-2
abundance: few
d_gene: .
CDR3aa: CASTVGPPGRDDGYTF
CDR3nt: TGTGCCAGCACCGTTGGTCCGCCGGGCAGGGACGATGGCTACACCTTC

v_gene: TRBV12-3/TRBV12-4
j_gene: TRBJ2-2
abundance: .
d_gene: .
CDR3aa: CASSLKAAGELFF
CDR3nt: TGTGCCAGCAGTTTAAAGGCAGCCGGGGAGCTGTTTTTT

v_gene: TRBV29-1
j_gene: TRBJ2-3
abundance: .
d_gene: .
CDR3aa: CSVDLERAPYF
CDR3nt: TGCAGCGTTGATTTGGAGAGAGCCCCGTATTTT

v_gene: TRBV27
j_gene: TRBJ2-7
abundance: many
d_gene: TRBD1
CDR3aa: CASSPTGDWHRSF
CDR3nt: TGTGCCAGCAGCCCGACAGGGGACTGGCATAGGAGCTTC

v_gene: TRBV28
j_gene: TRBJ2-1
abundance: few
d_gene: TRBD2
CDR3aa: CASSPPGTSGRNEQFF
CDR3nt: TGTGCCAGCAGTCCCCCCGGGACTAGCGGAAGGAATGAGCAGTTCTTC